Each of the 32 T cell receptor beta chains below was sequenced from the same sample in a study of metastatic and nonmetastatic thyroid tumors. All patients reached thyroid surgery having received no treatment beforehand. Through MiXCR, TCRdb re-clonotyped the PCR reads. Of around 20,000 clones listed, 20% to 25% were seen once; the top ten hold over 9%. The sequencing sample was made of tumor tissue. All receptors derive from a female donor with papillary thyroid cancer or a benign thyroid nodule (not recorded which). Some clones in this sample may be carry-over from other donors' samples.

This clone was recorded many times. In DNA form, the CDR3 reads TGTGCCAGCAGTAGCCGTGAGGGGCGAACTGAAGCTTTCTTT. As protein: CASSSREGRTEAFF. V usage is TRBV6-1 and J usage is TRBJ1-1; D is perhaps TRBD1 (5 bases). Germline CDR1 MNHNS, CDR2 SASEGT. The CDR3 covers 14 residues. Trimming removed 5 bases from V and 5 bases from J, with 15 bases in between.

The chain employs TRBV20-1 and TRBJ1-2; 7 bases match TRBD1. V trimming: 8 bases; J trimming: 4 bases; junction bases outside the gene matches: 10. This CDR3 spans 13 amino acids. The germline CDR1 and CDR2 sequences are DFQATT and SNEGSKA (reference sequence). This chain's CDR3 is CSTTGVKSYGYTF. DNA for the CDR3: TGCAGTACTACAGGGGTCAAGTCCTATGGCTACACCTTC.

This clone was seen a handful of times. The CDR3 does not end in the conserved phenylalanine or tryptophan, so this is likely a read error. The gene calls are TRBV6-2 or TRBV6-3 and TRBJ2-7, with D maybe TRBD2 (6 bases). The CDR3 spans 14 residues. Germline assignment: CDR1 MNHEY and CDR2 SVGEGT. V was trimmed by 2 bases and J by 4 bases, leaving 12 bases between them. The CDR3 is CASSYGGLQYEQYL. CDR3 DNA sequence: TGTGCCAGCAGTTACGGGGGACTCCAATACGAGCAGTACCTC.

This clone was counted only a few times. Germline is not matched at one junction end, which may reflect a read error. The genes are TRBV6-6 and TRBJ2-1; possibly TRBD1 or TRBD2 for D (5 bases each). Germline V gene sequence: CDR1 MNHNY, CDR2 SVGAGI (reference sequence). This CDR3 has 14 residues. This CDR3 is CASSDSRGSDEQFF. In DNA form, the CDR3 reads TGTGCCAGCAGTGACTCGAGGGGTAGTGATGAGCAGTTCTTC.

This clone is deemed medium-sized. The chain uses TRBV30 and TRBJ2-7, with 12 bases that match TRBD2. The CDR3 is 16 residues long. Germline V gene lookup returns CDR1 GTSNPN and CDR2 SVGIG (reference sequence). V lost 0 bases, J lost 4 bases, and 7 bases stayed unmatched. The DNA for the CDR3 is TGTGCCTGGAGTGTACAGACTAGCGGGAGAGGGTACGAGCAGTACTTC. Translating it yields CAWSVQTSGRGYEQYF.

The genes are TRBV11-2 and TRBJ1-2; D ambiguous. Trimming pared 4 bases from V and 3 bases from J, leaving 12 bases between. From germline, CDR1 is SGHAT and CDR2 FQNNGV. The CDR3 is made up of 14 amino acids. CDR3 amino acids: CASSSGGQYYGYTF. As DNA, the CDR3 is TGTGCCAGCAGCTCTGGCGGGCAGTACTATGGCTACACCTTC.

Concerning this clone: Other DNA sequences in the same sample also yield this CDR3. The chain couples TRBV28 to TRBJ2-7, with D hard to call. The V gene's germline CDR1 is MDHEN and CDR2 SYDVKM. The CDR3 loop spans 12 amino acids. The V gene lost 4 bases and the J gene lost 3 bases, with 7 bases spanning the gap. CDR3 coding DNA: TGTGCCAGCAGTTCTAACAGCTACGAGCAGTACTTC. This codes for CASSSNSYEQYF.

In its sample, this clone was seen many times. The V and J genes are TRBV7-6 and TRBJ2-2; no reliable D call. Trimming stripped 8 bases from V and 2 bases from J, with 6 bases between. Looked up from germline, CDR1 is SGHVS and CDR2 is FNYEAQ. This CDR3 has 12 amino acids. The CDR3 DNA sequence: TGTGCCAGCGGTTTTAACACCGGGGAGCTGTTTTTT. Its protein is CASGFNTGELFF.

Ten or more counts support this clone. The CDR3 loop is CASNRDSYEQYF. Written as DNA, the CDR3 is TGTGCCAGCAACCGGGACTCCTACGAGCAGTACTTC. The V gene is TRBV7-9, the J gene TRBJ2-7, with D possibly matching TRBD2 (5 bases). Germline V gives CDR1 SEHNR, CDR2 FQNEAQ (reference sequence). V lost 7 bases to trimming and J lost 0 bases, with 7 bases between them. The CDR3 extends over 12 amino acids.

This clone was seen many times. V gene TRBV6-6 combines with J gene TRBJ1-2, with D hard to call. Per the germline V gene, CDR1 is MNHNY and CDR2 is SVGAGI (reference sequence). V dropped 2 bases and J dropped 4 bases, with 11 bases sitting between them. This CDR3 has 14 residues. The CDR3 nucleotides are TGTGCCAGCAGTTACGACGGGGTAGGCTATGGCTACACCTTC. Translation gives CASSYDGVGYGYTF.

This clone rates as medium-sized (0.01 to 0.1%). The same CDR3 is also encoded by other DNA sequences in this sample. The V call is TRBV6-1, the J call TRBJ2-7; TRBD1 agrees at 9 bases. CDR3 size: 16 residues. The V segment lost 5 bases and the J segment 6 bases; nucleotides outside the gene matches: 14. Germline CDR1 is MNHNS and CDR2 is SASEGT. DNA of the CDR3: TGTGCCAGCAGTCCCTGGGGGGGACAGGGAGAGCTCGAGCAGTACTTC. It is translated as CASSPWGGQGELEQYF.

The CDR3 nucleotides read TGCAGTGCTAGAGATCTGACCGTATCGAACACCGGGGAGCTGTTTTTT. This codes for CSARDLTVSNTGELFF. The rearrangement uses TRBV20-1 and TRBJ2-2, with D hard to call. Germline V CDR1 and CDR2: DFQATT, SNEGSKA (reference sequence). This CDR3 is 16 amino acids long. The V and J ends lost 0 bases and 0 bases respectively, with 11 bases between them.

The rearrangement joins TRBV4-2 to TRBJ2-7, with TRBD2 as a possible D gene (7 bases). The V and J ends lost 0 bases and 1 base respectively, with 13 bases between them. The germline CDR1 and CDR2 sequences are LGHNA and YNFKEQ. There are 16 residues in the CDR3. The DNA for the CDR3 is TGTGCCAGCAGCCAAGAGGCGGGGGCTCGGTCCTACGAGCAGTACTTC. Its protein product is CASSQEAGARSYEQYF.

Sample share makes this clone medium-sized. The chain recombines TRBV7-2 with TRBJ2-3, with 8 bases identical to TRBD2. The CDR3 totals 15 residues. V was clipped by 4 bases and J by 1 base; unmatched bases: 4. Germline CDR1 reads SGHTA; CDR2 reads FQGNSA. This CDR3 is CASSWSGRGTDTQYF. In DNA form, the CDR3 reads TGTGCCAGCAGCTGGAGCGGGAGAGGCACAGATACGCAGTATTTT.

Judged by abundance, this clone is medium-sized. The chain uses TRBV3-1 and TRBJ2-7, with D uncertain. Germline V gives CDR1 LGHDT, CDR2 YNNKEL (reference sequence). V was trimmed by 0 bases and J by 4 bases, leaving 1 base between them. The CDR3 runs 11 residues. The DNA for the CDR3 is TGTGCCAGCAGCCAAGAGTACGAGCAGTACTTC. Its protein product is CASSQEYEQYF.

Concerning this clone itself: A read error may produce the germline difference seen at one junction end. The chain carries TRBV7-2 and TRBJ2-3; D gene ambiguous. The CDR3 has 14 amino acids. CDR1 and CDR2 from the germline V gene are SGHTA and FQGNSA. The CDR3 DNA reads TGTGCCAGCAGCACAGACCTCTGGGTAGATAAGCAGTATTTT. Translation gives CASSTDLWVDKQYF. Looking up the rest from reference TRBV7-2 and TRBJ2-3 gives the full variable domain: GAGVSQSPSNKVTEKGKDVELRCDPISGHTALYWYRQSLGQGLEFLIYFQGNSAPDKSGLPSDRFSAERTGGSVSTLTIQRTQQEDSAVYLCASSTDLWVDKQYFGPGTRLTVL.

In its sample, this clone was seen many times. V gene TRBV28 combines with J gene TRBJ2-7; 7 bases are a match to TRBD2. V lost 5 bases to trimming and J lost 5 bases; unmatched junction nucleotides: 9. Germline V gives CDR1 MDHEN, CDR2 SYDVKM. This CDR3 has 14 amino acids. CDR3 nucleotides: TGTGCCAGCAGTCCGGAGCGGGACGACCACGAGCAGTACTTC. Residues: CASSPERDDHEQYF.

The chain combines TRBV6-4 with TRBJ2-7; TRBD2 matches at 9 bases. Germline-derived CDR1 and CDR2 are MRHNA and SNTAGT. This CDR3 contains 17 residues. The ends lost 6 bases at V and 6 bases at J; junction bases unmatched: 18. The DNA for the CDR3 is TGTGCCAGCAGAGGGACTAGCTGGAGGATCACTCCGTGCGAGCAGTACTTC. Translating it yields CASRGTSWRITPCEQYF.

This clone was found a few times. J is TRBJ1-2 and V is TRBV7-8; tentative D call: TRBD1 (6 bases). CDR3 size: 14 residues. Germline loops: CDR1 SGHVS, CDR2 FQNEAQ. V lost 4 bases and J 4 bases, leaving 13 bases between the germline ends. The CDR3 DNA follows: TGTGCCAGCAGCTCCGGGGGCGCGCTCTATGGCTACACCTTC. It codes for CASSSGGALYGYTF.

There are a few counts of this clone. The J gene is TRBJ2-7, the V gene TRBV10-1; no reliable D call. V gave up 3 bases and J gave up 2 bases, with 8 bases separating them. Germline V lookup: CDR1 WNHNN, CDR2 SYGVQD (reference sequence). The CDR3 totals 13 residues. This CDR3 is CASSEKAPYEQYF. CDR3 sequence (DNA): TGCGCCAGCAGTGAAAAAGCTCCCTACGAGCAGTACTTC.

The V call is TRBV7-3, the J call TRBJ2-3; D ambiguous. Trimming took 3 bases from V and 0 from J, leaving 4 bases between them. Germline CDR1 SGHTA, CDR2 FQGTGA. The CDR3 has 13 residues. The CDR3 here is CASSFISTDTQYF. DNA for the CDR3: TGTGCCAGCAGCTTCATTAGCACAGATACGCAGTATTTT.

The table lists this clone with a few counts. A read error may explain this, as a much larger clone is one base away. This rearrangement joins TRBV19 to TRBJ2-3; possibly TRBD2 for D (5 bases). CDR1 is LNHDA and CDR2 is SQIVND in the germline V gene (reference sequence). The CDR3 loop spans 14 amino acids. The CDR3 spells CAGSILPGTDTQYF. The CDR3 DNA is TGTGCCGGTAGCATACTTCCGGGAACAGATACGCAGTATTTT.

This clone was seen many times. The V call is TRBV5-1, the J call TRBJ2-2, with 12 bases aligning to TRBD1. Germline CDR1 SGHRS, CDR2 YFSETQ. V was pared by 4 bases and J by 0 bases, with 7 bases of the junction left unmatched. The CDR3 is 18 amino acids. In nucleotides, the CDR3 is TGCGCCAGCAGCGTCTCCGGGACAGGGGGCGCGAACACCGGGGAGCTGTTTTTT. Residues: CASSVSGTGGANTGELFF. Full variable domain (missing parts from reference TRBV5-1 and TRBJ2-2): KAGVTQTPRYLIKTRGQQVTLSCSPISGHRSVSWYQQTPGQGLQFLFEYFSETQRNKGNFPGRFSGRQFSNSRSEMNVSTLELGDSALYLCASSVSGTGGANTGELFFGEGSRLTVL.

The chain combines TRBV5-6 with TRBJ1-2; D uncertain. V shed 0 bases and J shed 4 bases, with 7 bases lying between them. The CDR3 extends over 13 amino acids. Per germline, CDR1 SGHDT and CDR2 YYEEEE. CDR3 residues: CASSLERSYGYTF. The CDR3 coding sequence is TGTGCCAGCAGCTTGGAAAGGTCCTATGGCTACACCTTC.

In its sample, this clone was seen many times. The chain links TRBV30 to TRBJ1-3; D uncertain. The CDR3 has 11 amino acids. CDR1 and CDR2 (germline): GTSNPN, SVGIG (reference sequence). Deletions cut 4 bases from V and 6 bases from J, with 7 bases between. In nucleotides, the CDR3 is TGTGCCTGGACATCATTAAACACCATATATTTT. Translation: CAWTSLNTIYF.

In this sample, this clone turned up many times. This sequence joins TRBV4-3 and TRBJ1-4; D unclear. V was shortened by 3 bases and J by 0 bases, with 11 bases between the two germline ends. CDR1 LGHNA and CDR2 YSLEER come from the germline V gene. The CDR3 sequence is 16 residues long. The CDR3 reads CASSQDFLPTNEKLFF. CDR3 in DNA: TGCGCCAGCAGCCAGGACTTCCTGCCAACTAATGAAAAACTGTTTTTT.

This clone was seen a handful of times. The chain has TRBV20-1 and TRBJ1-6; possibly TRBD1 for D (5 bases). Deletions cut 6 bases from V and 0 bases from J, with 12 bases between. CDR3 length: 15 amino acids. In germline, CDR1 is DFQATT, CDR2 SNEGSKA (reference sequence). The CDR3 region is CSARGVGSYNSPLHF. For the CDR3, the DNA is TGCAGTGCGCGGGGGGTCGGCTCCTATAATTCACCCCTCCACTTT.

V usage is TRBV6-1 and J usage is TRBJ1-2; D gene unclear. The germline gives CDR1 MNHNS, CDR2 SASEGT. This CDR3 is 13 amino acids long. With 3 bases removed from V and 4 bases from J, the gap between germline ends came to 9 bases. CDR3 in DNA: TGTGCCAGCAGTGACGGACCGGGCTATGGCTACACCTTC. Its translation is CASSDGPGYGYTF.

Many counts were recorded for this clone. This chain uses TRBV9 with TRBJ2-2; tentatively, D is TRBD1 or TRBD2 (6 bases each). CDR1 SGDLS and CDR2 YYNGEE come from the germline V gene. V shed 4 bases and J shed 8 bases, with 15 bases lying between them. The CDR3 covers 14 residues. The CDR3 here is CASSRQWGAGELFF. The CDR3 nucleotides read TGTGCCAGCAGCCGCCAGTGGGGGGCGGGGGAGCTGTTTTTT.

This clone is classed as medium-sized. The chain couples TRBV11-2 to TRBJ2-2, with 7 bases identical to TRBD2. CDR1 and CDR2 from the germline V gene are SGHAT and FQNNGV. The trim removed 7 bases at V and 5 bases at J, leaving 10 bases unmatched. CDR3 length: 15 residues. CDR3 protein: CASTIGGRRTGELFF. DNA of the CDR3: TGTGCCAGCACCATAGGCGGGAGAAGGACCGGGGAGCTGTTTTTT.

This clone was seen at least ten times. The chain uses TRBV5-6 and TRBJ2-5; weak D call: TRBD1 (5 bases). V was trimmed by 2 bases and J by 5 bases, leaving 7 bases between them. This CDR3 is 12 amino acids long. Germline V gene data show CDR1 as SGHDT and CDR2 as YYEEEE. In DNA, the CDR3 is TGTGCCAGCAGCTTAGGGGTCGAGACCCAGTACTTC. It translates to CASSLGVETQYF. Full variable domain (outside the CDR3, taken from reference TRBV5-6 and TRBJ2-5): DAGVTQSPTHLIKTRGQQVTLRCSPKSGHDTVSWYQQALGQGPQFIFQYYEEEERQRGNFPDRFSGHQFPNYSSELNVNALLLGDSALYLCASSLGVETQYFGPGTRLLVL.

This chain joins TRBV6-6 and TRBJ1-2, with 8 bases identical to TRBD1. There are 16 residues in the CDR3. CDR1 MNHNY and CDR2 SVGAGI come from the germline V gene (reference sequence). The V gene end was trimmed by 3 bases and the J gene end by 6 bases; junction bases not matched to a gene: 12. The CDR3 DNA is TGTGCCAGCAGTTATTCGGGACAGGCTCCATTCAATGGCTACACCTTC. Translated: CASSYSGQAPFNGYTF.